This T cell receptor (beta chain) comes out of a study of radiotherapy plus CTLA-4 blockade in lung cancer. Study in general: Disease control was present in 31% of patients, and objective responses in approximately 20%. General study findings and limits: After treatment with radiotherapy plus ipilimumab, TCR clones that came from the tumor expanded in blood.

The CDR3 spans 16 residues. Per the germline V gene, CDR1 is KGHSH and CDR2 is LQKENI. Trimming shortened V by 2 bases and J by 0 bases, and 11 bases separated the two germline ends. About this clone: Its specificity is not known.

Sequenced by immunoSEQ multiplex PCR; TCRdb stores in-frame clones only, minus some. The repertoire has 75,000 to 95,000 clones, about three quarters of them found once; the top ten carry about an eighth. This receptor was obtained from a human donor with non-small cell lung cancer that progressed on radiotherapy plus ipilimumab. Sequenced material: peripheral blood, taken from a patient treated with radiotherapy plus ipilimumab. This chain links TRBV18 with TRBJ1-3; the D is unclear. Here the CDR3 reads CASSPSQPDSGNTIYF. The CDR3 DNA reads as TGTGCCAGCTCACCATCACAGCCGGACTCTGGAAACACCATATATTTT.